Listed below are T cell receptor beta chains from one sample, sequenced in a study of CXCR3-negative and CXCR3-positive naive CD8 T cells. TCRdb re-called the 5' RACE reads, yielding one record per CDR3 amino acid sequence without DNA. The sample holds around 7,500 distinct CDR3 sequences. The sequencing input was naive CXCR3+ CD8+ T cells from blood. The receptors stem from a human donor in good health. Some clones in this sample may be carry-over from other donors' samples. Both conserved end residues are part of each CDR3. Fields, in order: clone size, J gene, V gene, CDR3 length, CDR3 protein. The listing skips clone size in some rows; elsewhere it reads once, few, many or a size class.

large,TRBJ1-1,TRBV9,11,CASSADSEAFF
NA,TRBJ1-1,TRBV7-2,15,CASSLRGQQNTEAFF
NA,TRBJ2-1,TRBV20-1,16,CSAFVMGTGPYNEQFF
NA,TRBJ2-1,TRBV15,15,CATSRVLAENNEQFF
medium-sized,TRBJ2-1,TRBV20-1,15,CSAGWGESSYNEQFF
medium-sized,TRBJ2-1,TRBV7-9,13,CASSPRAGDEQFF
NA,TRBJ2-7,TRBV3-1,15,CASSQWTTSDYEQYF
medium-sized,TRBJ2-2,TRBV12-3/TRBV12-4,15,CASSPKGQGAGELFF
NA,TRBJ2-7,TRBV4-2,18,CASSQRSPQWTRGYEQYF
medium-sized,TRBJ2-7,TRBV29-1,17,CSVQGSGTSGGNYEQYF
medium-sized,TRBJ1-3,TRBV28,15,CASSSGRALGNTIYF
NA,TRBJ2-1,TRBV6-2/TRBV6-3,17,CASSHRALTLSYNEQFF
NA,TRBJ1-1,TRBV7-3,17,CASSPRGAVQENTEAFF
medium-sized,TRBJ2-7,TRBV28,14,CASRILGGPGEQYF
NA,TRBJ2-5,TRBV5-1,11,CASIRGETQYF
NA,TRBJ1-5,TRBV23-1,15,CASSTEDSDYQPQHF
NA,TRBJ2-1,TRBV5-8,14,CASSFRDRVEQQFF
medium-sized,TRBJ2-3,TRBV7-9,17,CASSLVMRDSGTDTQYF
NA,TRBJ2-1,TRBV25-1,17,CASSESKPSGRTGEQFF
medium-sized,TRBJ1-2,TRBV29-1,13,CSVETGVDYGYTF
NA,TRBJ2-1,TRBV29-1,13,CSVARQGVDEQFF
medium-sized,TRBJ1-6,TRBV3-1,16,CASSQGSAGYNSPLHF
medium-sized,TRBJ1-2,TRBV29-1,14,CSVEEGLSGYGYTF
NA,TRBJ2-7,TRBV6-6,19,CATFGTVSYRGRDSYEQYF
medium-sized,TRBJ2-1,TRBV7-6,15,CASSLYRDRANEQFF
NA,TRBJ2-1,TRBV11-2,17,CASSLGTYGSSYNEQFF
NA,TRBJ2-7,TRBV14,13,CASSQVSSYEQYF
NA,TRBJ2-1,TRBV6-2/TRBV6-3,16,CASSYFASGRVGEQFF
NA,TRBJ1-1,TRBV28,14,CASSLPRGGAEAFF
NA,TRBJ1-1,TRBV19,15,CARGEPTAVATEAFF
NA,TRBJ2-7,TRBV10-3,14,CAISPASGSYEQYF